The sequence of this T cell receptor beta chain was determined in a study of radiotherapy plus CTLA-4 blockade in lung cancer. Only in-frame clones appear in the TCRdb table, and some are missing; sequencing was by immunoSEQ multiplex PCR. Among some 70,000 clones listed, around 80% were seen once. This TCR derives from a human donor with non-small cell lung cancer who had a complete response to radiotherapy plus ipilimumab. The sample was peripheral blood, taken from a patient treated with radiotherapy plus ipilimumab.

The CDR3 DNA reads as TGTGCCAGTAGTATAAGACACATGAACACTGAAGCTTTCTTT. Its protein is CASSIRHMNTEAFF. This sequence joins TRBV19 and TRBJ1-1, with D uncertain. Germline CDR1 LNHDA, CDR2 SQIVND (reference sequence). The germline V and J ends were trimmed by 2 bases and 0 bases, with 7 bases remaining between them. CDR3 length: 14 amino acids.